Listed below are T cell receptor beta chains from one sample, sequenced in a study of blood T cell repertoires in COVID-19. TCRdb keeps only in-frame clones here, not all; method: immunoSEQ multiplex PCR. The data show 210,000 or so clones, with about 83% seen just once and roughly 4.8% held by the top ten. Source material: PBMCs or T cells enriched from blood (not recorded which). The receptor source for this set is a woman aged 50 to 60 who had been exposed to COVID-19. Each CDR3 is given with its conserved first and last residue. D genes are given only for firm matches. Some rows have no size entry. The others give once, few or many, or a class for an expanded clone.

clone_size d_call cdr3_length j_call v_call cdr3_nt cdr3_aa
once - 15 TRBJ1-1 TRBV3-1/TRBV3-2 TGTGCCAGCAGCTATCCAGGGGTACGCGGCACTGAAGCTTTCTTT CASSYPGVRGTEAFF
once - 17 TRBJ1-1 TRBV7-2 TGTGCCAGCAGCTCTAGAGGGATCGCGGGACTGAACACTGAAGCTTTCTTT CASSSRGIAGLNTEAFF
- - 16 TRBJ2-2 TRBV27 TGTGCCAGCAGTTTCACAGGGATTTCGAACACCGGGGAGCTGTTTTTT CASSFTGISNTGELFF
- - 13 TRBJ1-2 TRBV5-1 TGCGCCAGCACCCTTGACAGCGTAGATGGCTACACCTTC CASTLDSVDGYTF
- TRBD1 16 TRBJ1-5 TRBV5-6 TGTGCCAGCAGCCTCCGGGACAGCAATAGGAATCAGCCCCAGCATTTT CASSLRDSNRNQPQHF
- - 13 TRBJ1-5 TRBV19 TGTGCCAGTAGTCCCGAAAGGAGTCAGCCCCAGCATTTT CASSPERSQPQHF
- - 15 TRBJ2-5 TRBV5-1 TGCGCCAGCAGCTTGGATATGGGGCGACAAGAGACCCAGTACTTC CASSLDMGRQETQYF
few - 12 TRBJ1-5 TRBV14 TGTGCCAGCAGCCAAGACCGGGGGACCCAGCATTTT CASSQDRGTQHF
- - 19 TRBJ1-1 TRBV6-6 TGTGCCAGCAGTCCCCCCAGGGATGGAGGGCTGGGGGTGAACACTGAAGCTTTCTTT CASSPPRDGGLGVNTEAFF
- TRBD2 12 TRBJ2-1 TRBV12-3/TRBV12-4 TGTGCCAGCAATCGGACTAGCGGGGGGTGGTTCTTC CASNRTSGGWFF
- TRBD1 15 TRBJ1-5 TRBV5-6 TGTGCCAGCACCCTGGGGACAGTTAGCAATCAGCCCCAGCATTTT CASTLGTVSNQPQHF
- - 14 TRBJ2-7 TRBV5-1 TGCGCCAGCAGCTTGGTTAGTGCTACCTACGAGCAGTACTTC CASSLVSATYEQYF
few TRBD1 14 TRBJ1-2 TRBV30 TGTGCCTGGGGGGACACAGGGGGCAACTATGGCTACACCTTC CAWGDTGGNYGYTF
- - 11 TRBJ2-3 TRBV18 TGTGCCAGCCACTCTAGAGATACGCAGTATTTT CASHSRDTQYF
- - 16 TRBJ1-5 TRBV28 TGTGCCAGCAGTTTACGGGTGGGGGCGGGCAATCAGCCCCAGCATTTT CASSLRVGAGNQPQHF
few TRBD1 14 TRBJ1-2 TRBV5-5 TGTGCCAGCAGCTTCGACAGGGGGTCGTATGGCTACACCTTC CASSFDRGSYGYTF
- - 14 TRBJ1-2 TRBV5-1 TGCGCCAGCAGTCCCGGATCCAGGGACTATGGCTACACCTTC CASSPGSRDYGYTF
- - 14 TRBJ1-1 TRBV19 TGTGCCAGTAGCCAACCGGGAGGGAACACTGAAGCTTTCTTT CASSQPGGNTEAFF
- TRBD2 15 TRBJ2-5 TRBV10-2 TGCGCCAGCAGTGAGTCCAGAGTGCGGGGGGAGACCCAGTACTTC CASSESRVRGETQYF
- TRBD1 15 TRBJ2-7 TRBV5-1 TGCGCCAGCAGCTCCACACGAGGGGGCACGGGCGAGCAGTACTTC CASSSTRGGTGEQYF
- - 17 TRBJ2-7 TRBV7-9 TGTGCCAGCAGCCCCATCCGCCGAGTTCAAGGGGTATACGAGCAGTACTTC CASSPIRRVQGVYEQYF
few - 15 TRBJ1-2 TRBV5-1 TGCGCCAGCAGCCCCTGGGAGGACCCATCCTATGGCTACACCTTC CASSPWEDPSYGYTF
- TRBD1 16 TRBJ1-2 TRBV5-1 TGCGCCAGCAGCTTGACCCTAGGGACAGGAGACTATGGCTACACCTTC CASSLTLGTGDYGYTF
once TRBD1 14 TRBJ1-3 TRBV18 TGTGCCAGCTCACCGCCGGGACAGGGAAACACCATATATTTT CASSPPGQGNTIYF
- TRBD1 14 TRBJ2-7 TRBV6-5 TGTGCCAGCAGTCGCAATACAGGGGTCTACGAGCAGTACTTC CASSRNTGVYEQYF
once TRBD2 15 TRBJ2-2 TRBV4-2 TGTGCCAGCACCCTCCGACTAGCGGGGTCCGGGGAGCTGTTTTTT CASTLRLAGSGELFF
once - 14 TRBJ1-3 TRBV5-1 TGCGCCAGCAGCTTGCGGAGTCCTGGAAACACCATATATTTT CASSLRSPGNTIYF
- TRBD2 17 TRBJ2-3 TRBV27 TGTGCCAGCAGCCCCGGGACTAGCGGGTTAAGCACAGATACGCAGTATTTT CASSPGTSGLSTDTQYF
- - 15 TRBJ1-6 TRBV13 TGTGCCAGCAGCTCCCGGGGAGGGCAGAATTCACCCCTCCACTTT CASSSRGGQNSPLHF
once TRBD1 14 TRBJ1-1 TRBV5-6 TGTGCCAGCAGCGGGGACAGGGGGCTGGCTGAAGCTTTCTTT CASSGDRGLAEAFF
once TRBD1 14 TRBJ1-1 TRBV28 TGTGCCAGCAGTTGGACAGGGAAGGACACTGAAGCTTTCTTT CASSWTGKDTEAFF
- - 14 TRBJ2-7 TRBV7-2 TGTGCCAGCAGCTTAAAGGGGCCCTCCTACGAGCAGTACTTC CASSLKGPSYEQYF
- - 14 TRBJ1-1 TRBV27 TGTGCCAGCAGCCGGGGGGGAGTTGGGACTGAAGCTTTCTTT CASSRGGVGTEAFF
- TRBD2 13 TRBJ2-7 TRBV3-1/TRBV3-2 TGTGCCAGCAGCCCATTAGCGGGGGGCGAGCAGTACTTC CASSPLAGGEQYF
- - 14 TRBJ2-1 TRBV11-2 TGTGCCAGCAGCTTAGGCCGAGCAAGCGATGAGCAGTTCTTC CASSLGRASDEQFF
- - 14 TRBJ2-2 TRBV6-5 TGTGCCAGCAAGGTGGGGGCGAGCACCGGGGAGCTGTTTTTT CASKVGASTGELFF
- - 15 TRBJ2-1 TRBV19 TGTGCCAGTAGTATAGATAAGGGGGCCTACAATGAGCAGTTCTTC CASSIDKGAYNEQFF
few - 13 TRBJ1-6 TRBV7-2 TGTGCCACCTCCCCCGGGTGGAATTCACCCCTCCACTTT CATSPGWNSPLHF
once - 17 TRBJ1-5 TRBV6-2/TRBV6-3 TGTGCCAGCAGTTACGGAGCAGGGCCCCGTATGAATCAGCCCCAGCATTTT CASSYGAGPRMNQPQHF
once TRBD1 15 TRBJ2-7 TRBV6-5 TGTGCCAGCAGTTCCCGGGACAGGAGGACCTACGAGCAGTACTTC CASSSRDRRTYEQYF
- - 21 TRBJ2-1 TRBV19 TGTGCCAGTAGTATCCCCCTTCGTGGGGGGAGCCTTCGTAAGAAGTACAATGAGCAGTTCTTC CASSIPLRGGSLRKKYNEQFF
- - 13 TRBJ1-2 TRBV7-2 TGTGCCAGCCCCCTCCAGGGCAGACATGGCTACACCTTC CASPLQGRHGYTF
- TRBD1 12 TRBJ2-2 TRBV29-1 TGCAGCGCCACAGGGGTCACCGGGGAGCTGTTTTTT CSATGVTGELFF
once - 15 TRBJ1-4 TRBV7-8 TGTGCCAGCAGCTTACGGACAGATTGGAATGAAAAACTGTTTTTT CASSLRTDWNEKLFF
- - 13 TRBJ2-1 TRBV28 TGTGCCAGCAGTTTACCAGGGGCTGCTGAGCAGTTCTTC CASSLPGAAEQFF
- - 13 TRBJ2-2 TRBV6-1 TGTGCCAGCAGTGAGAGGCTAACCGGGGAGCTGTTTTTT CASSERLTGELFF
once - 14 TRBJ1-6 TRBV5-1 TGCGCCAGCAGCTTGGCAGGGGATAATTCACCCCTCCACTTT CASSLAGDNSPLHF
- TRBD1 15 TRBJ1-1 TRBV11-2 TGTGCCAGCAGCTTAGGGACAGGGGGCAACACTGAAGCTTTCTTT CASSLGTGGNTEAFF